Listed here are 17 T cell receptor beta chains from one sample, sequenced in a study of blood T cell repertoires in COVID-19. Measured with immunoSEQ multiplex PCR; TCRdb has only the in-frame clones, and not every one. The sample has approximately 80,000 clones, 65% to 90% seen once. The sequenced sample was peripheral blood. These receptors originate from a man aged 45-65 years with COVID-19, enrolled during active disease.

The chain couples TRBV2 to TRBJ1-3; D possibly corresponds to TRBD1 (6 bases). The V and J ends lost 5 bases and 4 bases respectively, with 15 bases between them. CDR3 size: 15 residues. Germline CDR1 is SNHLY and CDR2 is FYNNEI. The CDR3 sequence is CASSKTGFGGNTIYF. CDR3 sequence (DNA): TGTGCCAGCAGTAAAACAGGGTTTGGCGGAAACACCATATATTTT.

The CDR3 here is CASSRQRGGSNQPQHF. The CDR3 DNA sequence: TGCGCCAGCAGCCGACAAAGAGGGGGAAGCAATCAGCCCCAGCATTTT. This chain links TRBV4-1 with TRBJ1-5; TRBD1 is a possible D gene (6 bases). Trimming removed 4 bases at V and 1 base at J, with 14 bases between. CDR3 length: 16 residues. CDR1 MGHRA and CDR2 YSYEKL come from the germline V gene.

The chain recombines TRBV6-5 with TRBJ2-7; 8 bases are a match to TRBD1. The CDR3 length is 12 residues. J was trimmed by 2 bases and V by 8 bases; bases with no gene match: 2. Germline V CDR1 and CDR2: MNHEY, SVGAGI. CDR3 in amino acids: CASDRGTYEQYF. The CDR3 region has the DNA TGTGCCAGCGACAGGGGAACCTACGAGCAGTACTTC.

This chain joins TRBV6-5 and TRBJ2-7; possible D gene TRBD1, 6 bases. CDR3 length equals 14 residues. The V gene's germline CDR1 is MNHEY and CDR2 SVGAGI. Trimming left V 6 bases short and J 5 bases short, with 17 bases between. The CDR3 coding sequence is TGTGCCAGCAGCCCCACAGGGAGAATTAACGAGCAGTACTTC. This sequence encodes CASSPTGRINEQYF.

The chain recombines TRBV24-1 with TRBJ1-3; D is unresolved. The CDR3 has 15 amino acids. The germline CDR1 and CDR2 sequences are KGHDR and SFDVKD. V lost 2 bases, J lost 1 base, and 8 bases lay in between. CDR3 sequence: CATSDSRNSGNTIYF. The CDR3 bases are TGTGCCACCAGTGATTCCAGGAATTCTGGAAACACCATATATTTT.

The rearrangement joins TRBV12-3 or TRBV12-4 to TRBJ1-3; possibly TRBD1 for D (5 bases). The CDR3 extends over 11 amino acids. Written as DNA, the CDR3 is TGTGTAACAGGTTCTGGAAACACCATATATTTT. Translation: CVTGSGNTIYF.

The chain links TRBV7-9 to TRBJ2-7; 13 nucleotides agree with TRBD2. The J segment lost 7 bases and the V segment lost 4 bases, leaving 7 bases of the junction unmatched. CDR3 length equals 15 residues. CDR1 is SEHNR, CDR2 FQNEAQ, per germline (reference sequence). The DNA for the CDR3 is TGTGCCAGCAGCTGGACTAGCGGGAGTGTGGGGGAGCAGTACTTC. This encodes CASSWTSGSVGEQYF.

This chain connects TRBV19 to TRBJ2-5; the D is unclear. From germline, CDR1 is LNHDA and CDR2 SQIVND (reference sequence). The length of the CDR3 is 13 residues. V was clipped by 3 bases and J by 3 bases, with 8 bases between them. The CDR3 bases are TGTGCCAGTAGTATTCACAACGAAGAGACCCAGTACTTC. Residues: CASSIHNEETQYF.

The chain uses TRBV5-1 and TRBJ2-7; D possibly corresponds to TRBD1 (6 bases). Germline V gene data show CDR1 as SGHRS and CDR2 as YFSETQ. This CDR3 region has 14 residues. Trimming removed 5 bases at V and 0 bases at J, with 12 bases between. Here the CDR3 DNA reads TGCGCCAGCAGATCGACAGGATCCTCCTACGAGCAGTACTTC. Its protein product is CASRSTGSSYEQYF.

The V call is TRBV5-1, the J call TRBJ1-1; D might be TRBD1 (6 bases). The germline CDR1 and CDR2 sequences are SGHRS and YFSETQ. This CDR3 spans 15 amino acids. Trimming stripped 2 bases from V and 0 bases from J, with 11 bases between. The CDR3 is CASSLPTGMNTEAFF. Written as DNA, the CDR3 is TGCGCCAGCAGCTTACCGACAGGTATGAACACTGAAGCTTTCTTT.

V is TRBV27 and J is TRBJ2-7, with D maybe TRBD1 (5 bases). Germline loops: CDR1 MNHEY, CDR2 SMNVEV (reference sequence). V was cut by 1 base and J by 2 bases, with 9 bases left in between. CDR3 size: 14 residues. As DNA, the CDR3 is TGTGCCAGCAGTTTATACCAGGGTCCCTACGAGCAGTACTTC. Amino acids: CASSLYQGPYEQYF.

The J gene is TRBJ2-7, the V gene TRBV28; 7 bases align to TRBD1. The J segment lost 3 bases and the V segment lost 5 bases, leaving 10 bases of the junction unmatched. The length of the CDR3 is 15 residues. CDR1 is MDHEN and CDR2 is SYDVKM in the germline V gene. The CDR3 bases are TGTGCCAGCAGTCACCCCGGGACAGCAGACTACGAGCAGTACTTC. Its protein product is CASSHPGTADYEQYF.

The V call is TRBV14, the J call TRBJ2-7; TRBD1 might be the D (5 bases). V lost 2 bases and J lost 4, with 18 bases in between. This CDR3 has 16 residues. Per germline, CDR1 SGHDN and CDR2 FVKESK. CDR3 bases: TGTGCCAGCAGCCAAACAGGATCCATAAGGCGGTACGAGCAGTACTTC. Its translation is CASSQTGSIRRYEQYF.

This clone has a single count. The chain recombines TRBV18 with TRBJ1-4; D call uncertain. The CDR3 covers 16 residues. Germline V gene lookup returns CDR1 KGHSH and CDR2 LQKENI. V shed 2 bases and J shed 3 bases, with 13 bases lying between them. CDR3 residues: CASSPKADYSNEKLFF. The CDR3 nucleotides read TGTGCCAGCTCACCAAAGGCGGATTACTCTAATGAAAAACTGTTTTTT.

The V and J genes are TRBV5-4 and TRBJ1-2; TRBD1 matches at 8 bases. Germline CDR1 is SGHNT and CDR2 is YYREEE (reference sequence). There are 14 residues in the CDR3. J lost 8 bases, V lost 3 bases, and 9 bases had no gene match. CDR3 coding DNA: TGTGCCAGCAGCTCCCAGGACAGGGACTGGGGCTACACCTTC. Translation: CASSSQDRDWGYTF. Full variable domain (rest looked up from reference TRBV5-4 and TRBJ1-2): ETGVTQSPTHLIKTRGQQVTLRCSSQSGHNTVSWYQQALGQGPQFIFQYYREEENGRGNFPPRFSGLQFPNYSSELNVNALELDDSALYLCASSSQDRDWGYTFGSGTRLTVV.

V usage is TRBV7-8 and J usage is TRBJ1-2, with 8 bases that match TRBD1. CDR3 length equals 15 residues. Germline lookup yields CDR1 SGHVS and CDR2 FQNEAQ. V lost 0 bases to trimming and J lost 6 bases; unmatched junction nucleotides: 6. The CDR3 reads CASSLAIGQGDGYTF. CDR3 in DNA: TGTGCCAGCAGCTTAGCGATCGGACAGGGAGATGGCTACACCTTC.

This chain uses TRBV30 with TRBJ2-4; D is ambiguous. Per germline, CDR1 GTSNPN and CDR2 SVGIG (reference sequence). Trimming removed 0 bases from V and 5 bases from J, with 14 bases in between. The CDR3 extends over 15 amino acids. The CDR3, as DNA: TGTGCCTGGAGTGTACCAGGAATGGGCGAAAACATTCAGTACTTC. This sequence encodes CAWSVPGMGENIQYF. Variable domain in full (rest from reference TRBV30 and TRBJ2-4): SQTIHQWPATLVQPVGSPLSLECTVEGTSNPNLYWYRQAAGRGLQLLFYSVGIGQISSEVPQNLSASRPQDRQFILSSKKLLLSDSGFYLCAWSVPGMGENIQYFGAGTRLSVL.